The clone carrying this T cell receptor beta chain was seen repeatedly, ten times or more. Its target is unknown. TCR beta CDR3 amplification used RNA transcripts. Second-round multiplex PCR followed a first-round RT-PCR using HTBI primers. MiXCR, run by TCRdb on the multiplex PCR reads, gives a single entry per CDR3 protein. The sample consists of about 170,000 distinct CDR3 sequences, roughly 37% of them appearing once. The germline CDR1 and CDR2 sequences are SGHTA and FQGNSA. There are 14 residues in the CDR3. Deletions cut 7 bases from V and 10 bases from J, with 22 bases between. Those donors who had ophthalmopathy presented with moderate-to-severe activity, a CAS of ≥3, a NOSPECS of ≥4 and a duration under 3 months. No donor had other autoimmune disease, uncontrolled infection, pregnancy or lactation. This entry is derived from a study of Graves' ophthalmopathy and Graves' hyperthyroidism. Regarding the study as a whole: Most thyroid clonotypes with frequency above 0.001 were detected in blood too. From stable hyperthyroidism, ophthalmopathy was separated by a 13-signature model with 85% to 90% sensitivity and roughly 81% specificity.

The TCR comes from a woman in her forties with Graves' ophthalmopathy. The chain links TRBV7-2 to TRBJ1-2; D is possibly TRBD1 (5 bases). The specimen sequenced was peripheral blood. Here the CDR3 reads CASNLGRGYGDYTF. CDR3 DNA: TGTGCCAGCAATCTAGGCCGGGGCTATGGTGACTACACCTTC.